These T cell receptor beta chains were read from a single sample in a study of naive and memory T cell subsets. TCRdb analysed the UMI-ligation and nested PCR reads with MiXCR anew, one entry per CDR3 protein. Seen here are around 160,000 distinct CDR3 sequences, approximately 15% observed once, and the top ten hold 0.14% to 0.15%. Sequencing was performed on naive CD4+ T cells from blood. Source of these receptors: a human donor in good health. The CDR3 runs from the conserved cysteine through the conserved F or W. D genes are given only for firm matches. Some rows have no size entry. The others give once, few or many, or a class for an expanded clone.

V,D,J,size,DNA,CDR3
TRBV11-2,TRBD2,TRBJ2-4,.,TGTGCCAGCAGTTCCAGCGCGGGAGCCCCGGCCAAAAACATTCAGTACTTC,CASSSSAGAPAKNIQYF
TRBV7-2,.,TRBJ1-5,.,TGTGCCAGCAGCTACGAAAGGGGCGCCTTGGGGCAGCCCCAGCATTTT,CASSYERGALGQPQHF
TRBV3-1,TRBD2,TRBJ2-1,few,TGTGCCAGCAGCCTAGCCGGGACTAGCGGGTCAGGGGAGCAGTTCTTC,CASSLAGTSGSGEQFF
TRBV3-1,.,TRBJ2-1,.,TGTGCCAGCAGGATCCGAGGGGTTAGTGGTGAGCAGTTCTTC,CASRIRGVSGEQFF
TRBV27,TRBD1,TRBJ2-1,few,TGTGCCAGCAGTTTAGATAGGGACAGGGCCTACAATGAGCAGTTCTTC,CASSLDRDRAYNEQFF
TRBV11-2,TRBD2,TRBJ2-1,.,TGTGCCAGCAGTCTAAGGACTAGCTCCAATGAGCAGTTCTTC,CASSLRTSSNEQFF
TRBV28,.,TRBJ1-5,.,TGTGCCAGCGGGGGCTCGTGGCAGCCCCAGCATTTT,CASGGSWQPQHF
TRBV11-2,.,TRBJ2-3,many,TGTGCCAGCAGCTTAAACAGGCACACAGATACGCAGTATTTT,CASSLNRHTDTQYF
TRBV7-2,.,TRBJ2-7,.,TGTGCCAGCAGCTTAGACCAAGCTCGCGAGCAGTACTTC,CASSLDQAREQYF
TRBV20-1,.,TRBJ2-5,few,TGCAGTGCTAGAGCAGCTGTCGGCCAGTACTTC,CSARAAVGQYF
TRBV12-3/TRBV12-4,.,TRBJ2-2,few,TGTGCCAGCAGTTCACGTCGGGAGCTGTTTTTT,CASSSRRELFF
TRBV4-1,TRBD2,TRBJ2-4,few,TGCGCCAGCAGCCAAGATTGGCTAGCGGTAGCCAAAAACATTCAGTACTTC,CASSQDWLAVAKNIQYF
TRBV10-3,TRBD1,TRBJ2-7,few,TGTGCCATCAGTGAGCCAAACTCCGGGACAGAGACCTCTACGAGGCAGTACTTC,CAISEPNSGTETSTRQYF
TRBV24-1,TRBD2,TRBJ2-1,.,TGTGCCACCAGTGAGGCCCTAGCGGGAGGACGGCAGTTCTTC,CATSEALAGGRQFF
TRBV14,TRBD1,TRBJ2-7,few,TGTGCCAGCAGCCAAGTCTCTGGACAGGGACACTCCGGAGAGCAGTACTTC,CASSQVSGQGHSGEQYF
TRBV2,TRBD2,TRBJ2-7,.,TGTGCCAGCGGCTATTTAGCGGGAGTCCCCTACGAGCAGTACTTC,CASGYLAGVPYEQYF
TRBV5-1,TRBD2,TRBJ2-7,many,TGCGCCAGCAGCTTGACGCCTAGCGGGAGCTACGAGCAGTACTTC,CASSLTPSGSYEQYF
TRBV5-5,TRBD2,TRBJ2-1,few,TGTGCCAGCAGCTTGGAAGTCTGGACTAGCGGGAGGAATGAGCAGTTCTTC,CASSLEVWTSGRNEQFF
TRBV18,.,TRBJ1-5,.,TGTGCCAGCTCACCATCCGCGGGGACACCCAGCAATCAGCCCCAGCATTTT,CASSPSAGTPSNQPQHF
TRBV20-1,TRBD1,TRBJ2-2,.,TGCAGTGCTCCGGACAGGGTGGACGGGGAGCTGTTTTTT,CSAPDRVDGELFF
TRBV7-9,.,TRBJ2-1,.,TGTGCCAGCAGCTTAGGCGGGCAAGTAACGAATGAGCAGTTCTTC,CASSLGGQVTNEQFF
TRBV6-5,.,TRBJ2-2,.,TGTGCCAGCAGTTACCGTCCATGGAACACCGGGGAGCTGTTTTTT,CASSYRPWNTGELFF
TRBV20-1,TRBD1,TRBJ1-5,.,TGCAGTGCTCTGACAGGGGGAAACAATCAGCCCCAGCATTTT,CSALTGGNNQPQHF
TRBV5-4,.,TRBJ2-2,many,TGTGCCAGCAGCTTGAGTAGTAGGGGATCGGACACCGGGGAGCTGTTTTTT,CASSLSSRGSDTGELFF
TRBV2,.,TRBJ2-5,few,TGTGCCAGCAGTGAGTTCTGGGGGCGGACACAAGAGACCCAGTACTTC,CASSEFWGRTQETQYF
TRBV18,.,TRBJ2-1,.,TGTGCCAGCTCACCCCTAGCAGATTCCTACAATGAGCAGTTCTTC,CASSPLADSYNEQFF
TRBV5-1,TRBD2,TRBJ2-5,.,TGCGCCATAGTGGGTATTCGGCTAGCGGAGTACCAAGAGACCCAGTACTTC,CAIVGIRLAEYQETQYF
TRBV7-8,.,TRBJ1-5,few,TGTGCCAGCAGCTTAGACAGGGCCAATCAGCCCCAGCATTTT,CASSLDRANQPQHF
TRBV28,.,TRBJ2-6,few,TGTGCCAGCACCTCAGGGCACGCTTTCTCTGGGGCCAACGTCCTGACTTTC,CASTSGHAFSGANVLTF
TRBV28,.,TRBJ2-1,.,TGTGCCAGCAGGGTACAGTCCCTGAGCTCCTACAATGAGCAGTTCTTC,CASRVQSLSSYNEQFF
TRBV29-1,.,TRBJ2-5,.,TGCAGCGTGAACACAGGGTACCAAGAGACCCAGTACTTC,CSVNTGYQETQYF
TRBV20-1,.,TRBJ2-3,.,TGCAGTGCTAGCCAGGGAGGAGATACGCAGTATTTT,CSASQGGDTQYF
TRBV18,.,TRBJ1-1,few,TGTGCCAGCTCACCAGTGGGGACTGAAGCTTTCTTT,CASSPVGTEAFF
TRBV29-1,.,TRBJ2-2,many,TGCAGCGTTGCGGTAGGTCAGCACACCGGGGAGCTGTTTTTT,CSVAVGQHTGELFF
TRBV20-1,TRBD2,TRBJ2-1,.,TGCAGTGCGTTAGCCGGGACTAGCGGGAGGGGCTCCTACAATGAGCAGTTCTTC,CSALAGTSGRGSYNEQFF
TRBV6-5,.,TRBJ2-5,few,TGTGCCAGCAGTTACTCGTATACGGAGACCCAGTACTTC,CASSYSYTETQYF
TRBV29-1,TRBD1,TRBJ2-5,.,TGCAGCGCTTGGACAGGGACAGAGACCCAGTACTTC,CSAWTGTETQYF
TRBV20-1,.,TRBJ2-3,.,TGCAGTGCTAGAGGCTCTAGACGGCTCACAGATACGCAGTATTTT,CSARGSRRLTDTQYF
TRBV20-1,.,TRBJ2-7,.,TGCAGTGCTAGAGGCGGCGCGTCGGGAGTCCCCCACGAGCAGTACTTC,CSARGGASGVPHEQYF
TRBV29-1,TRBD2,TRBJ2-3,.,TGCAGCGTTGAGGGGACTAGCGGGGACACAGATACGCAGTATTTT,CSVEGTSGDTDTQYF
TRBV10-1,.,TRBJ2-7,many,TGCGCCAGCAGTGAGTCGACGCGGATAGAGCAGTACTTC,CASSESTRIEQYF
TRBV15,.,TRBJ2-1,few,TGTGCCACCAGCAGAGTTCCCCCGAACAATGAGCAGTTCTTC,CATSRVPPNNEQFF
TRBV4-1,.,TRBJ2-7,many,TGCGCCAGCAGCCACCCGACAGTCTACGAGCAGTACTTC,CASSHPTVYEQYF
TRBV4-2,.,TRBJ2-1,few,TGTGCCAGCAGCCAAGTCCCTGGCGGGCCCTCCTACAATGAGCAGTTCTTC,CASSQVPGGPSYNEQFF
TRBV5-6,.,TRBJ1-1,few,TGTGCCAGCAGATGGGGGAACACTGAAGCTTTCTTT,CASRWGNTEAFF
TRBV3-1,.,TRBJ2-3,.,TGTGCCAGCAGCCAAGAAGGAGGATATACGCAGTATTTT,CASSQEGGYTQYF
TRBV25-1,TRBD2,TRBJ2-1,.,TGTGCCAGCAGTGAATTTAGGACTAGGACCTACAATGAGCAGTTCTTC,CASSEFRTRTYNEQFF
TRBV21-1,.,TRBJ2-2,.,TGTGCCAGCAGCAAAAGAGGACTAGCAAATTCCGCCGGGGAGCTGTTTTTT,CASSKRGLANSAGELFF
TRBV20-1,TRBD2,TRBJ2-7,few,TGCAGTGCTAGAGGTCTAGCGGGAATCTACGAGCAGTACTTC,CSARGLAGIYEQYF
TRBV9,.,TRBJ2-7,many,TGTGCCAGCAGCGTAGCTGGGGACGAGCAGTACTTC,CASSVAGDEQYF
TRBV5-1,TRBD2,TRBJ2-3,few,TGCGCCAGCAGCACCTGGACTAGCGGGAGCACAGATACGCAGTATTTT,CASSTWTSGSTDTQYF
TRBV9,TRBD1,TRBJ2-3,.,TGTGCCAGCAGCGTAGTCGGGGACAGGCTCACAGATACGCAGTATTTT,CASSVVGDRLTDTQYF
TRBV11-1,.,TRBJ1-1,.,TGTGCCAGCAGCTCCCTCACCGTGAACACTGAAGCTTTCTTT,CASSSLTVNTEAFF
TRBV7-8,.,TRBJ1-1,.,TGTGCCAGCAGCTCCCACAGGGATGCTGAAGCTTTCTTT,CASSSHRDAEAFF
TRBV7-9,.,TRBJ2-7,few,TGTGCCAGCTTCCGGGGGACCCCTTGGCCCTACGAGCAGTACTTC,CASFRGTPWPYEQYF
TRBV11-2,.,TRBJ2-7,few,TGTGCCAGCAGCTTAGATTCCGGGAAGAGCTCCTACGAGCAGTACTTC,CASSLDSGKSSYEQYF